A selection of T cell receptor beta chains follows, all from one sample in a study of blood T cell repertoires in COVID-19. Libraries were prepared by immunoSEQ multiplex PCR; TCRdb keeps only in-frame clonotypes and omits some of them. This sample has 30,000 to 35,000 clones, with over 70% found just once. The source material was peripheral blood. The receptors were gathered from a man older than 75 with active COVID-19. CDR3s include the opening cysteine and the closing phenylalanine or tryptophan. Fields, in order: V gene, clone size, J gene, D gene, CDR3 DNA, CDR3 protein. D genes are given only for firm matches. The listing skips clone size in some rows; elsewhere it reads once, few, many or a size class.

V gene: TRBV18
clone size: .
J gene: TRBJ2-1
D gene: .
CDR3 DNA: TGTGCCAGCTCACCACCGTTCGGGAGATACAATGAGCAGTTCTTC
CDR3 protein: CASSPPFGRYNEQFF

V gene: TRBV19
clone size: once
J gene: TRBJ2-7
D gene: .
CDR3 DNA: TGTGCCAGTAGTATACTAGCATCCGACGAGCAGTACTTC
CDR3 protein: CASSILASDEQYF

V gene: TRBV7-7
clone size: .
J gene: TRBJ2-7
D gene: .
CDR3 DNA: TGTGCCAGCAGCTTAGGGGACATCCACGAGCAGTACTTC
CDR3 protein: CASSLGDIHEQYF

V gene: TRBV29-1
clone size: .
J gene: TRBJ2-3
D gene: .
CDR3 DNA: TGCAGCGCCTCTGTAACCCTAGGCACAGATACGCAGTATTTT
CDR3 protein: CSASVTLGTDTQYF

V gene: TRBV5-4
clone size: .
J gene: TRBJ1-4
D gene: TRBD1
CDR3 DNA: TGTGCCAGCAGCACCCAGACAGGGAATGAAAAACTGTTTTTT
CDR3 protein: CASSTQTGNEKLFF

V gene: TRBV12-3/TRBV12-4
clone size: .
J gene: TRBJ2-7
D gene: .
CDR3 DNA: TGTGCCAGCAGTTTCGCCCGGGAGCAGTACTTC
CDR3 protein: CASSFAREQYF

V gene: TRBV27
clone size: .
J gene: TRBJ1-5
D gene: .
CDR3 DNA: TGTGCCAGCAGTTTAGGAGGGATAGGGCAGCCCCAGCATTTT
CDR3 protein: CASSLGGIGQPQHF

V gene: TRBV5-4
clone size: few
J gene: TRBJ1-6
D gene: TRBD1
CDR3 DNA: TGTGCCAGCAGCTTGGCGGGACAGGGGGCTTATAATTCACCCCTCCACTTT
CDR3 protein: CASSLAGQGAYNSPLHF

V gene: TRBV9
clone size: .
J gene: TRBJ1-2
D gene: .
CDR3 DNA: TGTGCCAGCAGCCCCCCTGGGGCTTATGGCTACACCTTC
CDR3 protein: CASSPPGAYGYTF

V gene: TRBV7-8
clone size: .
J gene: TRBJ1-2
D gene: .
CDR3 DNA: TGTGCCAGCTCCCCACGCGGAGTGGGTGGCTACACCTTC
CDR3 protein: CASSPRGVGGYTF

V gene: TRBV24-1
clone size: .
J gene: TRBJ2-4
D gene: TRBD2
CDR3 DNA: TGTGCCACCAGTGATTTGAGGCTAGCGGGAGCCAAAAACATTCAGTACTTC
CDR3 protein: CATSDLRLAGAKNIQYF

V gene: TRBV3-1/TRBV3-2
clone size: .
J gene: TRBJ2-1
D gene: .
CDR3 DNA: TGTGCCAGCAGCCGAGGGACTTCATACAATGAGCAGTTCTTC
CDR3 protein: CASSRGTSYNEQFF

V gene: TRBV11-2
clone size: .
J gene: TRBJ1-1
D gene: .
CDR3 DNA: TGTGCCAGCAGCTTCCGACCCCAGGGAGGTACTGAAGCTTTCTTT
CDR3 protein: CASSFRPQGGTEAFF

V gene: TRBV12-3/TRBV12-4
clone size: few
J gene: TRBJ2-1
D gene: .
CDR3 DNA: TGTGCCAGCAGTATAGGGACATACAATGAGCAGTTCTTC
CDR3 protein: CASSIGTYNEQFF

V gene: TRBV19
clone size: .
J gene: TRBJ2-2
D gene: TRBD2
CDR3 DNA: TGTGCCAGTAGTATAGGTAGCGGGAGTCCACACACCGGGGAGCTGTTTTTT
CDR3 protein: CASSIGSGSPHTGELFF

V gene: TRBV9
clone size: .
J gene: TRBJ2-5
D gene: .
CDR3 DNA: TGTGCCAGCAGCGTACTAGGGGGGGGACAAGAGACCCAGTACTTC
CDR3 protein: CASSVLGGGQETQYF

V gene: TRBV5-6
clone size: .
J gene: TRBJ2-7
D gene: TRBD2
CDR3 DNA: TGTGCCAGCAGCTTGGAGGGATTCAAGCGGGAGAATCGGTACTTC
CDR3 protein: CASSLEGFKRENRYF

V gene: TRBV9
clone size: .
J gene: TRBJ1-3
D gene: .
CDR3 DNA: TGTGCCAGCAGGAGCTCTGGAAACACCATATATTTT
CDR3 protein: CASRSSGNTIYF

V gene: TRBV28
clone size: .
J gene: TRBJ1-5
D gene: .
CDR3 DNA: TGTGCCAGCAGATCTACTGTCGGTCAGCCCCAGCATTTT
CDR3 protein: CASRSTVGQPQHF

V gene: TRBV6-5
clone size: .
J gene: TRBJ2-6
D gene: .
CDR3 DNA: TGTGCCAGCAGTTACTCGAGCAGGGCTGGGGCCAACGTCCTGACTTTC
CDR3 protein: CASSYSSRAGANVLTF

V gene: TRBV7-2
clone size: .
J gene: TRBJ2-7
D gene: TRBD2
CDR3 DNA: TGTGCCAGCAGCTTAAGGACTAGCGGGGCCACCTACGAGCAGTACTTC
CDR3 protein: CASSLRTSGATYEQYF

V gene: TRBV27
clone size: .
J gene: TRBJ2-7
D gene: TRBD2
CDR3 DNA: TGTGCCAGCAGTTTCTCGGGGACTAGCGGACCCTCCTACGAGCAGTACTTC
CDR3 protein: CASSFSGTSGPSYEQYF

V gene: TRBV7-2
clone size: .
J gene: TRBJ2-7
D gene: TRBD2
CDR3 DNA: TGTGCCAGCAGCTTAGGAGGGAGGGCTTACTACGAGCAGTACTTC
CDR3 protein: CASSLGGRAYYEQYF

V gene: TRBV18
clone size: few
J gene: TRBJ1-3
D gene: TRBD1
CDR3 DNA: TGTGCCAGCTCACCACGGACAGGGAAGACTGGAAACACCATATATTTT
CDR3 protein: CASSPRTGKTGNTIYF

V gene: TRBV4-3
clone size: .
J gene: TRBJ1-2
D gene: .
CDR3 DNA: TGCGCCAGCAGCCAAGAAAGGGGAAGGGGTTCGGGTGGCTACACCTTC
CDR3 protein: CASSQERGRGSGGYTF

V gene: TRBV5-4
clone size: .
J gene: TRBJ1-1
D gene: .
CDR3 DNA: TGTGCCAGCAGCTGGGGCGGGAGGGGGTCGAACACTGAAGCTTTCTTT
CDR3 protein: CASSWGGRGSNTEAFF

V gene: TRBV14
clone size: once
J gene: TRBJ2-5
D gene: .
CDR3 DNA: TGTGCCAGCAGCCAATTTTCCAACAGGGTGTCCCAAGAGACCCAGTACTTC
CDR3 protein: CASSQFSNRVSQETQYF

V gene: TRBV5-1
clone size: few
J gene: TRBJ2-7
D gene: TRBD1
CDR3 DNA: TGCGCCAGCAGCTTCCGGGACAGGGGTCGGGAGCAGTACTTC
CDR3 protein: CASSFRDRGREQYF

V gene: TRBV15
clone size: few
J gene: TRBJ2-5
D gene: TRBD2
CDR3 DNA: TGTGCCACCAGCAGGTTCCGGGCGACGCCGGGGACTAGCGGGAGTCGGGAGACCCAGTACTTC
CDR3 protein: CATSRFRATPGTSGSRETQYF

V gene: TRBV28
clone size: .
J gene: TRBJ2-1
D gene: .
CDR3 DNA: TGTGCCAGCAGTTTATATCTCGATGAGCAGTTCTTC
CDR3 protein: CASSLYLDEQFF

V gene: TRBV24-1
clone size: .
J gene: TRBJ2-1
D gene: TRBD2
CDR3 DNA: TGTGCCACCAGACCCGGGACTAGCGGGGCCAGCTCCTACAATGAGCAGTTCTTC
CDR3 protein: CATRPGTSGASSYNEQFF

V gene: TRBV7-6
clone size: .
J gene: TRBJ2-2
D gene: .
CDR3 DNA: TGTGCCAGCAGCTTAGAGACTGCGGGGCAAAACACCGGGGAGCTGTTTTTT
CDR3 protein: CASSLETAGQNTGELFF

V gene: TRBV15
clone size: few
J gene: TRBJ2-1
D gene: TRBD2
CDR3 DNA: TGTGCCACCAGCCCCCCCCAGCGGGGCTCCTACAATGAGCAGTTCTTC
CDR3 protein: CATSPPQRGSYNEQFF

V gene: TRBV10-1
clone size: few
J gene: TRBJ2-3
D gene: .
CDR3 DNA: TGCGCCAGCAGTGAGATATCCGCTAACACAGATACGCAGTATTTT
CDR3 protein: CASSEISANTDTQYF

V gene: TRBV9
clone size: once
J gene: TRBJ2-3
D gene: .
CDR3 DNA: TGTGCCAGCAGCGTCGGCACTAGCAAATACACAGATACGCAGTATTTT
CDR3 protein: CASSVGTSKYTDTQYF